These T cell receptor beta chains were read from a single sample in a study of cytomegalovirus exposure and HLA in healthy donors. The assay was immunoSEQ multiplex PCR, and TCRdb's table has in-frame clones only and misses some. The listing records about 200,000 clones. The sample comprised PBMCs. Receptors were obtained from a girl aged 2-15 years in good health and CMV-seropositive. The CDR3 runs from the conserved cysteine through the conserved F or W. The D gene is left open where the match is weak.

J: TRBJ2-7; V: TRBV27; D: TRBD2; CDR3: CASSLRVAGSISYEQYF; DNA: TGTGCCAGCAGTTTGCGTGTAGCGGGATCTATCTCCTACGAGCAGTACTTC
J: TRBJ2-1; V: TRBV29-1; D: TRBD2; CDR3: CSADTSGRAIDEQFF; DNA: TGCAGCGCTGATACTAGCGGGAGGGCCATCGATGAGCAGTTCTTC
J: TRBJ2-1; V: TRBV14; D: .; CDR3: CASSQPGNSYNEQFF; DNA: TGTGCCAGCAGCCAACCAGGGAACTCCTACAATGAGCAGTTCTTC
J: TRBJ1-2; V: TRBV4-1; D: TRBD1; CDR3: CASSQERDRGVYGYTF; DNA: TGCGCCAGCAGCCAAGAGCGGGACAGGGGAGTCTATGGCTACACCTTC
J: TRBJ1-1; V: TRBV5-3; D: TRBD1; CDR3: CARSLDRGNPNTEAFF; DNA: TGTGCCAGAAGCTTGGACAGGGGGAACCCGAACACTGAAGCTTTCTTT
J: TRBJ2-5; V: TRBV10-3; D: TRBD2; CDR3: CAISDPSGREETQYF; DNA: TGTGCCATCAGTGACCCTAGCGGGAGAGAAGAGACCCAGTACTTC
J: TRBJ2-3; V: TRBV7-9; D: TRBD1; CDR3: CASSFRGQGTDTQYF; DNA: TGTGCCAGCAGCTTCAGGGGGCAAGGCACAGATACGCAGTATTTT
J: TRBJ1-1; V: TRBV2; D: .; CDR3: CASPGWTEAFF; DNA: TGTGCCAGCCCAGGATGGACTGAAGCTTTCTTT
J: TRBJ2-3; V: TRBV28; D: TRBD2; CDR3: CASSPRLTSGRATDTQYF; DNA: TGTGCCAGCAGCCCCCGATTGACTAGCGGGAGGGCCACAGATACGCAGTATTTT
J: TRBJ2-1; V: TRBV28; D: .; CDR3: CASSTFWRVNEQFF; DNA: TGTGCCAGCAGCACCTTTTGGAGGGTCAATGAGCAGTTCTTC
J: TRBJ2-1; V: TRBV7-8; D: TRBD2; CDR3: CASRPAGWGDEQFF; DNA: TGTGCCAGCAGACCAGCGGGATGGGGCGATGAGCAGTTCTTC
J: TRBJ2-2; V: TRBV9; D: .; CDR3: CASSVADEHGELFF; DNA: TGTGCCAGCAGCGTAGCTGATGAACACGGGGAGCTGTTTTTT
J: TRBJ2-1; V: TRBV10-3; D: .; CDR3: CATSLGDEQFF; DNA: TGTGCCACCTCCCTCGGGGATGAGCAGTTCTTC
J: TRBJ1-5; V: TRBV7-6; D: .; CDR3: CASSLERGGNQPQHF; DNA: TGTGCCAGCAGCTTAGAAAGGGGCGGCAATCAGCCCCAGCATTTT
J: TRBJ2-5; V: TRBV28; D: .; CDR3: CASRPPAQRWETQYF; DNA: TGTGCCAGCAGACCCCCCGCTCAGCGGTGGGAGACCCAGTACTTC
J: TRBJ2-7; V: TRBV7-9; D: .; CDR3: CAMGRQDSYEQYF; DNA: TGTGCCATGGGTCGACAGGATTCCTACGAGCAGTACTTC
J: TRBJ1-5; V: TRBV10-3; D: TRBD1; CDR3: CAISDSYDRGDQPQHF; DNA: TGTGCCATCAGTGACTCCTACGACAGGGGAGATCAGCCCCAGCATTTT
J: TRBJ1-5; V: TRBV7-9; D: TRBD1; CDR3: CASSPDRGSGNQPQHF; DNA: TGTGCCAGCAGCCCTGACAGGGGGTCAGGCAATCAGCCCCAGCATTTT
J: TRBJ1-1; V: TRBV28; D: .; CDR3: CASSRTAPTEAFF; DNA: TGTGCCAGCAGTCGGACAGCTCCCACTGAAGCTTTCTTT
J: TRBJ1-3; V: TRBV9; D: TRBD1; CDR3: CASSVVPGGRSGNTIYF; DNA: TGTGCCAGCAGCGTAGTACCAGGGGGCCGCTCTGGAAACACCATATATTTT
J: TRBJ1-5; V: TRBV5-1; D: TRBD1; CDR3: CASSKGQGDQPQHF; DNA: TGCGCCAGCAGCAAGGGACAGGGTGATCAGCCCCAGCATTTT
J: TRBJ1-4; V: TRBV18; D: TRBD1; CDR3: CASSPRQGSGDEKLFF; DNA: TGTGCCAGCTCACCTCGACAGGGGTCGGGCGATGAAAAACTGTTTTTT
J: TRBJ2-5; V: TRBV5-6; D: .; CDR3: CASSWRQDGTQYF; DNA: TGTGCCAGCAGCTGGCGACAGGATGGGACCCAGTACTTC
J: TRBJ1-2; V: TRBV4-1; D: TRBD1; CDR3: CASSEDRGPSSVYGYTF; DNA: TGCGCCAGCAGCGAGGACAGGGGGCCTTCCTCCGTCTATGGCTACACCTTC
J: TRBJ2-7; V: TRBV11-3; D: TRBD1; CDR3: CASSLGQGDYEQYF; DNA: TGTGCCAGCAGCCTGGGACAGGGGGACTACGAGCAGTACTTC
J: TRBJ2-3; V: TRBV5-1; D: .; CDR3: CASSLRPGLSYTQYF; DNA: TGCGCCAGCAGCTTGAGGCCAGGGCTGTCGTATACGCAGTATTTT
J: TRBJ1-1; V: TRBV28; D: TRBD1; CDR3: CASSFITGTANTEAFF; DNA: TGTGCCAGCAGTTTCATCACCGGGACAGCTAACACTGAAGCTTTCTTT
J: TRBJ2-3; V: TRBV27; D: TRBD2; CDR3: CASTPLAGVGDTQYF; DNA: TGTGCCAGCACCCCACTAGCGGGAGTAGGGGATACGCAGTATTTT
J: TRBJ2-5; V: TRBV19; D: .; CDR3: CASSIEEETQYF; DNA: TGTGCCAGTAGTATCGAGGAAGAGACCCAGTACTTC
J: TRBJ1-2; V: TRBV28; D: TRBD1; CDR3: CASSTGQVPAPF; DNA: TGTGCCAGCAGTACCGGACAGGTTCCGGCCCCCTTC
J: TRBJ2-7; V: TRBV4-2; D: TRBD2; CDR3: CASSQVLAGEYEQYF; DNA: TGTGCCAGCAGCCAAGTTCTAGCGGGAGAGTACGAGCAGTACTTC
J: TRBJ2-3; V: TRBV5-1; D: TRBD1; CDR3: CASSLTGQGTDTQYF; DNA: TGCGCCAGCAGCTTGACGGGACAGGGCACAGATACGCAGTATTTT
J: TRBJ2-2; V: TRBV4-1; D: .; CDR3: CASSQDVRGPGELFF; DNA: TGCGCCAGCAGCCAAGATGTGCGAGGGCCCGGGGAGCTGTTTTTT
J: TRBJ2-1; V: TRBV27; D: .; CDR3: CASSFLRDSSVRSYNEQFF; DNA: TGTGCCAGCAGTTTTCTAAGGGACTCTAGCGTCCGCTCCTACAATGAGCAGTTCTTC
J: TRBJ2-2; V: TRBV28; D: TRBD2; CDR3: CASRTSGAGGELFF; DNA: TGTGCCAGCAGGACTAGCGGGGCCGGCGGGGAGCTGTTTTTT
J: TRBJ2-2; V: TRBV5-1; D: TRBD2; CDR3: CASQARGGSTGELFF; DNA: TGCGCCAGCCAAGCCCGGGGGGGGAGCACCGGGGAGCTGTTTTTT
J: TRBJ2-2; V: TRBV9; D: TRBD1; CDR3: CASSVAGTGKAGELFF; DNA: TGTGCCAGCAGCGTAGCAGGGACAGGGAAGGCCGGGGAGCTGTTTTTT
J: TRBJ2-7; V: TRBV6-5; D: TRBD1; CDR3: CASSQTGITYEQYF; DNA: TGTGCCAGCAGCCAGACAGGGATTACCTACGAGCAGTACTTC
J: TRBJ2-7; V: TRBV4-2; D: TRBD2; CDR3: CASSLGLAGGNSYEQYF; DNA: TGTGCCAGCAGCCTGGGACTAGCGGGAGGTAACTCCTACGAGCAGTACTTC
J: TRBJ1-3; V: TRBV7-9; D: .; CDR3: CASSLEAGHSGNTIYF; DNA: TGTGCCAGCAGCTTAGAGGCAGGCCACTCTGGAAACACCATATATTTT
J: TRBJ2-7; V: TRBV29-1; D: TRBD1; CDR3: CSAGTGGAGYEQYF; DNA: TGCAGCGCTGGAACAGGGGGTGCTGGGTACGAGCAGTACTTC
J: TRBJ2-1; V: TRBV7-9; D: .; CDR3: CATQRSSYNEQFF; DNA: TGTGCCACGCAGCGTAGCTCCTACAATGAGCAGTTCTTC
J: TRBJ1-6; V: TRBV6-1; D: TRBD1; CDR3: CASRLDRAPLHF; DNA: TGTGCCAGCAGGCTTGACAGGGCACCCCTCCACTTT